These T cell receptor beta chains were read from a single sample in a study of beta chain features in type 1 diabetes. TCRdb's table, derived via immunoSEQ multiplex PCR, lists solely in-frame clones and lacks some. The sample includes more than 120,000 clones, about 10% seen only once; the top ten take around 1.2%. The sequenced sample consisted of naive CD4+ T cells from blood. The receptors derive from a man aged 18 to 35 in good health. The CDR3 runs from the conserved cysteine through the conserved F or W. Each record gives: V gene, D gene, J gene, clone size, CDR3 protein, CDR3 DNA. D genes are given only for firm matches. Some rows have no size entry. The others give once, few or many, or a class for an expanded clone.

>TRBV7-9|TRBD2|TRBJ2-5|few
CASSPGLAGVSETQYF
TGTGCCAGCAGCCCAGGACTAGCGGGGGTTTCAGAGACCCAGTACTTC
>TRBV4-1|NA|TRBJ2-7|few
CASSQVNRESYEQYF
TGCGCCAGCAGCCAAGTGAACAGGGAGTCCTACGAGCAGTACTTC
>TRBV7-2|TRBD1|TRBJ1-5|few
CASSLGDRLYSNQPQHF
TGTGCCAGCAGCTTAGGGGACAGGCTTTATAGCAATCAGCCCCAGCATTTT
>TRBV11-2|NA|TRBJ2-5|NA
CASSRRQTHQETQYF
TGTGCCAGCAGTCGCAGACAGACCCACCAAGAGACCCAGTACTTC
>TRBV5-1|TRBD2|TRBJ2-7|few
CASSPGTSGGAYEQYF
TGCGCCAGCAGCCCCGGGACTAGCGGGGGGGCTTACGAGCAGTACTTC
>TRBV28|TRBD1|TRBJ1-5|few
CASTLGTAYQPQHF
TGTGCCAGCACCCTTGGGACAGCCTATCAGCCCCAGCATTTT
>TRBV7-8|NA|TRBJ2-2|NA
CASTFTRDRISNTGELFF
TGTGCCAGCACCTTTACCCGAGACAGGATCTCGAACACCGGGGAGCTGTTTTTT
>TRBV4-3|NA|TRBJ1-3|few
CASSQLLEQFSGNTIYF
TGCGCCAGCAGCCAACTCTTGGAACAGTTCTCTGGAAACACCATATATTTT
>TRBV28|NA|TRBJ2-7|few
CASGQGYEQYF
TGTGCCAGCGGTCAGGGCTACGAGCAGTACTTC
>TRBV9|NA|TRBJ2-3|few
CASSIASLGGDTQYF
TGTGCCAGCAGCATCGCGTCCCTGGGGGGAGATACGCAGTATTTT
>TRBV4-1|TRBD2|TRBJ2-1|few
CASSRRTASGGEYNEQFF
TGCGCCAGCAGCCGACGTACGGCTAGCGGGGGGGAATACAATGAGCAGTTCTTC
>TRBV7-2|TRBD1|TRBJ2-1|NA
CASSRRDRVVDEQFF
TGTGCCAGCAGCCGACGAGACAGGGTCGTCGATGAGCAGTTCTTC
>TRBV9|NA|TRBJ1-5|NA
CASSVAVQGQPQHF
TGTGCCAGCAGCGTAGCTGTTCAGGGCCAGCCCCAGCATTTT
>TRBV5-4|NA|TRBJ2-7|few
CASSLDRGLYEQYF
TGTGCCAGCAGCTTGGACAGGGGACTTTACGAGCAGTACTTC
>TRBV6-6|TRBD1|TRBJ2-5|few
CASSLTGRRETQYF
TGTGCCAGCAGTTTGACAGGGCGGAGGGAGACCCAGTACTTC
>TRBV7-9|NA|TRBJ2-2|many
CASILSEGSNTGELFF
TGTGCCAGCATCCTTAGTGAGGGTTCGAACACCGGGGAGCTGTTTTTT
>TRBV7-9|TRBD1|TRBJ2-7|few
CASSAGTGVWDEQYF
TGTGCCAGCAGCGCCGGGACAGGGGTTTGGGACGAGCAGTACTTC
>TRBV28|TRBD1|TRBJ2-7|NA
CASSPPDRGWDEQYF
TGTGCCAGCAGTCCACCGGACAGGGGGTGGGACGAGCAGTACTTC
>TRBV5-6|NA|TRBJ1-2|few
CASSFSGGDGYTF
TGTGCCAGCAGCTTTTCAGGTGGCGATGGCTACACCTTC
>TRBV27|TRBD1|TRBJ2-7|few
CASSSYPDRAYEQYF
TGTGCCAGCAGTTCTTACCCGGACAGGGCCTACGAGCAGTACTTC
>TRBV6-1|NA|TRBJ1-4|few
CASRPTGTRNEKLFF
TGTGCCAGCAGGCCCACCGGGACTCGTAATGAAAAACTGTTTTTT
>TRBV5-6|NA|TRBJ2-5|NA
CASSSQTTGETQYF
TGTGCCAGCAGCTCCCAGACCACGGGGGAGACCCAGTACTTC
>TRBV7-3|NA|TRBJ2-1|few
CASSPNRDNEQFF
TGTGCCAGCAGCCCCAACAGGGACAATGAGCAGTTCTTC
>TRBV5-8|NA|TRBJ1-4|few
CASSLEGQAKKLFF
TGTGCCAGCAGCTTAGAGGGACAAGCAAAAAAACTGTTTTTT
>TRBV6-5|NA|TRBJ2-7|NA
CASNTRDEQYF
TGTGCCAGCAACACCAGGGACGAGCAGTACTTC
>TRBV5-8|NA|TRBJ1-3|few
CASSLFNRATGNTIYF
TGTGCCAGCAGCTTGTTCAACAGGGCTACTGGAAACACCATATATTTT
>TRBV5-6|NA|TRBJ1-5|few
CASSLATESNQPQHF
TGTGCCAGCAGCTTGGCCACTGAGAGCAATCAGCCCCAGCATTTT
>TRBV28|NA|TRBJ2-7|NA
CASSLGLELVLRGQYF
TGTGCCAGCAGTTTAGGATTGGAGCTGGTCCTACGAGGGCAGTACTTC
>TRBV5-1|TRBD2|TRBJ2-7|NA
CASSFTSGGAKVWEQYF
TGCGCCAGCAGCTTTACTAGCGGGGGGGCCAAAGTCTGGGAGCAGTACTTC
>TRBV9|NA|TRBJ1-1|few
CASSVGHTSNTEAFF
TGTGCCAGCAGCGTAGGACATACTTCAAACACTGAAGCTTTCTTT
>TRBV5-4|NA|TRBJ1-4|NA
CASSLQGIGEKLFF
TGTGCCAGCAGCTTGCAGGGAATTGGTGAAAAACTGTTTTTT
>TRBV5-1|TRBD1|TRBJ2-5|few
CASSFTPGTGEETQYF
TGCGCCAGCAGCTTTACCCCCGGGACAGGAGAAGAGACCCAGTACTTC
>TRBV4-3|TRBD1|TRBJ1-1|NA
CASSPWGQGNTEAFF
TGCGCCAGCAGCCCCTGGGGACAGGGGAACACTGAAGCTTTCTTT
>TRBV27|TRBD1|TRBJ2-5|NA
CASGETGKETQYF
TGTGCCAGCGGAGAGACAGGGAAAGAGACCCAGTACTTC
>TRBV19|TRBD1|TRBJ1-2|few
CASSIVPGQEDYGYTF
TGTGCCAGTAGTATAGTTCCGGGACAGGAAGACTATGGCTACACCTTC
>TRBV7-2|TRBD2|TRBJ2-5|NA
CASSLGLGLAGAFETQYF
TGTGCCAGCAGCTTAGGCTTAGGACTAGCGGGGGCTTTCGAGACCCAGTACTTC
>TRBV6-6|TRBD1|TRBJ2-7|few
CATRQGASEQYF
TGTGCCACCCGACAGGGGGCGTCCGAGCAGTACTTC
>TRBV30|TRBD1|TRBJ2-7|NA
CAWGTGGRYEQYF
TGTGCCTGGGGGACAGGGGGTAGGTACGAGCAGTACTTC
>TRBV4-3|NA|TRBJ1-6|few
CASSPWGGDNSPLHF
TGCGCCAGCAGCCCCTGGGGGGGGGATAATTCACCCCTCCACTTT
>TRBV28|TRBD1|TRBJ1-5|NA
CASSSGGQPGQPQHF
TGTGCCAGCAGTTCTGGGGGACAGCCGGGGCAGCCCCAGCATTTT
>TRBV6-5|TRBD2|TRBJ2-7|few
CASRGGIYEQYF
TGTGCCAGCAGGGGGGGGATCTACGAGCAGTACTTC
>TRBV9|NA|TRBJ1-1|few
CASSVVGGDTEAFF
TGTGCCAGCAGCGTAGTTGGAGGGGACACTGAAGCTTTCTTT
>TRBV11-2|NA|TRBJ2-7|NA
CASSAEASSYEQYF
TGTGCCAGCAGCGCGGAGGCCAGCTCCTACGAGCAGTACTTC
>TRBV7-9|NA|TRBJ2-2|few
CASSPLGVRGTGELFF
TGTGCCAGCAGCCCGCTCGGGGTTCGGGGAACCGGGGAGCTGTTTTTT
>TRBV30|TRBD1|TRBJ2-7|NA
CAWSGTGGLEQYF
TGTGCCTGGAGCGGGACAGGGGGGCTCGAGCAGTACTTC
>TRBV10-3|NA|TRBJ2-1|NA
CAISHRDKYNEQFF
TGTGCCATCAGTCACCGGGACAAGTACAATGAGCAGTTCTTC
>TRBV6-1|NA|TRBJ1-1|few
CASRSRGNTEAFF
TGTGCCAGCAGGAGCCGCGGGAACACTGAAGCTTTCTTT
>TRBV4-3|NA|TRBJ1-6|few
CASSQEQGYNSPLHF
TGCGCCAGCAGCCAAGAGCAGGGCTATAATTCACCCCTCCACTTT
>TRBV7-2|NA|TRBJ2-2|few
CASRTTGTNFGELFF
TGTGCCAGCCGAACTACCGGGACAAACTTCGGGGAGCTGTTTTTT
>TRBV7-9|NA|TRBJ1-6|NA
CASSGGGSPLHF
TGTGCCAGCAGCGGCGGGGGGTCACCCCTCCACTTT
>TRBV11-2|TRBD2|TRBJ2-5|few
CASSLGDASGGGETQYF
TGTGCCAGCAGCTTAGGGGATGCCAGCGGGGGCGGGGAGACCCAGTACTTC
>TRBV6-1|NA|TRBJ2-1|few
CASSEYLPGYPIRQFF
TGTGCCAGCAGTGAATATCTACCAGGGTATCCCATTCGGCAGTTCTTC
>TRBV2|NA|TRBJ1-5|few
CASSVGATNQPQHF
TGTGCCAGCAGTGTGGGGGCAACCAATCAGCCCCAGCATTTT
>TRBV7-2|NA|TRBJ1-1|few
CASSLRGNTEAFF
TGTGCCAGCAGTTTAAGAGGGAACACTGAAGCTTTCTTT
>TRBV28|TRBD1|TRBJ1-2|few
CASSLILSAGTGGLYGYTF
TGTGCCAGCAGTTTAATTCTCTCAGCCGGGACAGGGGGTCTCTATGGCTACACCTTC